This T cell receptor beta chain was documented in a study of OX40 agonist ivuxolimab in advanced cancers. The wider study: It was ivuxolimab, an agonistic anti-OX40 (CD134) antibody, that patients were treated with. One patient with hepatocellular carcinoma and two with cutaneous melanoma, three in all, had partial responses.

V was trimmed by 8 bases and J by 4 bases, leaving 9 bases between them. Per germline, CDR1 SGHTA and CDR2 FQGNSA. The CDR3 extends over 12 amino acids. The table came from immunoSEQ multiplex PCR; TCRdb's copy has only in-frame clones and leaves some out. The sample lists some 70,000 clones; 80% to 85% were seen once. This sample comprised CD4+ or CD8+ T cells sorted from blood, obtained in a trial of the OX40 agonist ivuxolimab. The gene calls are TRBV7-2 and TRBJ2-1; no definite D call. The receptor was derived from an adult with an advanced solid tumor such as melanoma, head and neck, liver or kidney cancer. This CDR3 reads CASGYWYNEQFF. The CDR3 DNA reads TGTGCCAGCGGATACTGGTACAATGAGCAGTTCTTC.